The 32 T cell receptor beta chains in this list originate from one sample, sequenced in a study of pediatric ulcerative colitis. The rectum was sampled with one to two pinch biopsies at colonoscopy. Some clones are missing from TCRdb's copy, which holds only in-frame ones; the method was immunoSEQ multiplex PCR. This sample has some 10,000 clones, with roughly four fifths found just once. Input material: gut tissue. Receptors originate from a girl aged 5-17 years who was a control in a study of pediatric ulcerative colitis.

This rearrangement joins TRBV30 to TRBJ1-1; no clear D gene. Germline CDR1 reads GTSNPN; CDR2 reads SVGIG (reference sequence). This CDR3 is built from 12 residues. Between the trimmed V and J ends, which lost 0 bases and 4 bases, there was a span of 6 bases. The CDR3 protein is CAWSVQSTEAFF. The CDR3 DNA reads TGTGCCTGGAGTGTACAGAGCACTGAAGCTTTCTTT.

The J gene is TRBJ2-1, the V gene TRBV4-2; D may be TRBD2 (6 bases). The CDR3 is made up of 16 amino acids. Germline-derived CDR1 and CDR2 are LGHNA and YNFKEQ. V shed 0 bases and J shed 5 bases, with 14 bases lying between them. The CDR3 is CASSQEDGGSNNEQFF. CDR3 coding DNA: TGTGCCAGCAGCCAAGAAGATGGGGGGAGCAACAATGAGCAGTTCTTC.

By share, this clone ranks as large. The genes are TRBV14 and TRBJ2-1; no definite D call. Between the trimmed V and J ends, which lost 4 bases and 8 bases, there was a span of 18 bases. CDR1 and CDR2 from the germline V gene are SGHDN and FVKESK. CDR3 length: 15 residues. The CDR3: CASSRQDRSIDEQFF. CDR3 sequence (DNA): TGTGCCAGCAGCCGGCAGGATAGAAGTATCGATGAGCAGTTCTTC. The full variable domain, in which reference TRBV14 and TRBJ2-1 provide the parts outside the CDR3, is EAGVTQFPSHSVIEKGQTVTLRCDPISGHDNLYWYRRVMGKEIKFLLHFVKESKQDESGMPNNRFLAERTGGTYSTLKVQPAELEDSGVYFCASSRQDRSIDEQFFGPGTRLTVL.

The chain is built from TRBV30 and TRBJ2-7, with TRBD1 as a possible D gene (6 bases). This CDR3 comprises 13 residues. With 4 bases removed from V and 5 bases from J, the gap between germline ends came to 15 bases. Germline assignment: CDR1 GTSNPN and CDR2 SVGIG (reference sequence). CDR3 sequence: CAWTSRGWDEQYF. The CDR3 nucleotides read TGTGCCTGGACTAGCAGGGGATGGGACGAGCAGTACTTC.

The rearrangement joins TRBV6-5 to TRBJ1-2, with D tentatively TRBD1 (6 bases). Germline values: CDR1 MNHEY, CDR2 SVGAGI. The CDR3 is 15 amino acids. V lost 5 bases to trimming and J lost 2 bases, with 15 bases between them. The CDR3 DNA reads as TGTGCCAGCAGTAGAACAGGGAGCGGGAACTATGGCTACACCTTC. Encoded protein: CASSRTGSGNYGYTF.

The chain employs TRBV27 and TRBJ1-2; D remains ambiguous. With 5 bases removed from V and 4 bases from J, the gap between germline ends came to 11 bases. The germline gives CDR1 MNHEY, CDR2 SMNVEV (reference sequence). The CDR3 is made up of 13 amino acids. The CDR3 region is CASSAGSFYGYTF. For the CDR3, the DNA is TGTGCCAGCAGTGCCGGGAGTTTCTATGGCTACACCTTC.

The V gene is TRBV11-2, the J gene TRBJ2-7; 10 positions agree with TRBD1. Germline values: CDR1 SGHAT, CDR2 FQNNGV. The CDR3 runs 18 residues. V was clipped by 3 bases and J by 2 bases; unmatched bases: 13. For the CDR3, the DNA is TGTGCCAGCAGCTTTAAGACGCCGGGACAGGGGATGACCTACGAGCAGTACTTC. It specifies CASSFKTPGQGMTYEQYF.

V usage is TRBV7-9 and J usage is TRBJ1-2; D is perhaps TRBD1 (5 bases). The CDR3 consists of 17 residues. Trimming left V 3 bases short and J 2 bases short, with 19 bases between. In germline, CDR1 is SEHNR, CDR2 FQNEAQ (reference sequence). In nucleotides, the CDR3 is TGTGCCAGCAGCTTTACACGATCGGGGGATCACAACTATGGCTACACCTTC. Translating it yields CASSFTRSGDHNYGYTF.

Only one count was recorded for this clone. CDR3 nucleotide sequence: TGTGCCAGCAGCTTCTCCGGGACGCATATCAATGAGCAGTTCTTC. It translates to CASSFSGTHINEQFF. The chain is built from TRBV5-6 and TRBJ2-1; tentatively, D is TRBD1 or TRBD2 (5 bases each). The V end was cut by 2 bases, the J end by 6 bases, with 15 bases between. Germline V gene data show CDR1 as SGHDT and CDR2 as YYEEEE. The CDR3 length is 15 residues.

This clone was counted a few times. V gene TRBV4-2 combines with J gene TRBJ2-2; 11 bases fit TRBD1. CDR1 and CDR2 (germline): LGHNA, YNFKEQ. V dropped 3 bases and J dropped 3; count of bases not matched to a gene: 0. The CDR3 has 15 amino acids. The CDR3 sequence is CASSQGQGDTGELFF. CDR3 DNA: TGTGCCAGCAGCCAGGGACAGGGGGACACCGGGGAGCTGTTTTTT.

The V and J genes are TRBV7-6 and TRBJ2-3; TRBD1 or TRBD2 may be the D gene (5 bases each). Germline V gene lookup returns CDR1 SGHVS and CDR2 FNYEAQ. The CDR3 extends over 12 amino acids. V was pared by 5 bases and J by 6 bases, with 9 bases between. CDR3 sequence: CASSPEGDTQYF. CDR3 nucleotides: TGTGCCAGCAGCCCAGAGGGGGATACGCAGTATTTT. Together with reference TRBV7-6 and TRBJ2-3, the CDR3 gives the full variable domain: GAGVSQSPRYKVTKRGQDVALRCDPISGHVSLYWYRQALGQGPEFLTYFNYEAQQDKSGLPNDRFSAERPEGSISTLTIQRTEQRDSAMYRCASSPEGDTQYFGPGTRLTVL.

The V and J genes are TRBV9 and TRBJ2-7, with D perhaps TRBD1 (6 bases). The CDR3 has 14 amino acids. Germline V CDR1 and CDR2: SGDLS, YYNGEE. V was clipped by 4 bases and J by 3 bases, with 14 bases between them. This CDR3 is CASSSGQLGYEQYF. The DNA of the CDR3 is TGTGCCAGCAGCTCCGGACAGTTAGGCTACGAGCAGTACTTC.

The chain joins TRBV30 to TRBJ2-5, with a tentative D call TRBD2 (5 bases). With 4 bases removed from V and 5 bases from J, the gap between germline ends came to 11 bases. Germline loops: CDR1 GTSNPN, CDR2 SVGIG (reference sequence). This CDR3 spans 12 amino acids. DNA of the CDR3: TGTGCCTGGACAGCCCGGGGTGAGACCCAGTACTTC. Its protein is CAWTARGETQYF.

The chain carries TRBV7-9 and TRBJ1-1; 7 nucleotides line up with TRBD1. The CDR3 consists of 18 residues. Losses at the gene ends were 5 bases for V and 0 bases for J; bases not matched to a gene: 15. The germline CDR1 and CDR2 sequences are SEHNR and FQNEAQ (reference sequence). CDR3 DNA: TGTGCCAGCAGCCCCCGTTTAGGCACGGGACAGATGAACACTGAAGCTTTCTTT. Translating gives CASSPRLGTGQMNTEAFF.

The CDR3 DNA follows: TGTGCCAGCAGCTTTAAACAGGGTTATAGCAATCAGCCCCAGCATTTT. This gives the protein CASSFKQGYSNQPQHF. The J gene is TRBJ1-5, the V gene TRBV6-6; TRBD1 might be the D (6 bases). This CDR3 contains 16 residues. Germline lookup yields CDR1 MNHNY and CDR2 SVGAGI (reference sequence). The germline V and J ends were trimmed by 6 bases and 0 bases, with 15 bases remaining between them.

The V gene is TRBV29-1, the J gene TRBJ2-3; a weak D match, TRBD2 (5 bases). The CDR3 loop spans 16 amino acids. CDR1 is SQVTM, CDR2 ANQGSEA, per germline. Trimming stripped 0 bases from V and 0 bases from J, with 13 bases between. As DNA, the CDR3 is TGCAGCGTTGAAGATCGGATGAGGACTAGCACAGATACGCAGTATTTT. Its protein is CSVEDRMRTSTDTQYF.

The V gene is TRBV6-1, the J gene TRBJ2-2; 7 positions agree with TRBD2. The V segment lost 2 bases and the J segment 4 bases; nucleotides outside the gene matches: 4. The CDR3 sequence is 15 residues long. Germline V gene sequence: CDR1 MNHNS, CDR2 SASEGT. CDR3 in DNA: TGTGCCAGCAGTGAACGGGGGGATGGCACCGGGGAGCTGTTTTTT. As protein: CASSERGDGTGELFF.

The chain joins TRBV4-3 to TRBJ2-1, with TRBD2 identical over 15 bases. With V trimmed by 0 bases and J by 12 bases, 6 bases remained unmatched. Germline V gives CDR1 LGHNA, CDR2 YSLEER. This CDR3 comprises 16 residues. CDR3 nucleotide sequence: TGCGCCAGCAGCCAAGATACCGGACTAGCGGGAGGGGCGCAGTTCTTC. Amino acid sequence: CASSQDTGLAGGAQFF.

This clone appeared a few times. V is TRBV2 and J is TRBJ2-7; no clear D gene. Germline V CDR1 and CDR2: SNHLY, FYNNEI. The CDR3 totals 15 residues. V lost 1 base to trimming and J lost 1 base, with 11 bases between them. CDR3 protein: CASSEGPPPSYEQYF. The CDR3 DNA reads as TGTGCCAGCAGTGAAGGCCCTCCCCCGTCCTACGAGCAGTACTTC.

Here the CDR3 reads CASSQDTGPLSEQYF. CDR3 DNA sequence: TGTGCCAGCAGCCAAGATACCGGGCCCCTCAGCGAGCAGTACTTC. The chain carries TRBV14 and TRBJ2-7; D remains ambiguous. This CDR3 spans 15 amino acids. Trimming stripped 0 bases from V and 6 bases from J, with 15 bases between. Per germline, CDR1 SGHDN and CDR2 FVKESK.

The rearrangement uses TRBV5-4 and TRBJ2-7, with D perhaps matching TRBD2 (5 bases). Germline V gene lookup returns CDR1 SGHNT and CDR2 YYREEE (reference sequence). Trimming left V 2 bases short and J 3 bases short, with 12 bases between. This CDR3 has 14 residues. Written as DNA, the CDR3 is TGTGCCAGCAGCTTAAGAGGGAAATTCTACGAGCAGTACTTC. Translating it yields CASSLRGKFYEQYF.

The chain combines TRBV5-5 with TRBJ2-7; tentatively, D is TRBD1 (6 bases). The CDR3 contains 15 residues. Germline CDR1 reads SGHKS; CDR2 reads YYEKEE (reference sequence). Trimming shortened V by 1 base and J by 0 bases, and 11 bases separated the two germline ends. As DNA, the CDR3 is TGTGCCAGCAGCTTGCGGGACACCTTCTCCTACGAGCAGTACTTC. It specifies CASSLRDTFSYEQYF.

The CDR3, as DNA: TGTGCCAGCAGTGGACAGGGCGGGGCTGGAAACACCATATATTTT. It specifies CASSGQGGAGNTIYF. The V gene is TRBV2, the J gene TRBJ1-3; 7 nucleotides line up with TRBD1. CDR1 is SNHLY and CDR2 is FYNNEI in the germline V gene. The CDR3 length is 15 residues. V dropped 4 bases and J dropped 2; count of bases not matched to a gene: 5.

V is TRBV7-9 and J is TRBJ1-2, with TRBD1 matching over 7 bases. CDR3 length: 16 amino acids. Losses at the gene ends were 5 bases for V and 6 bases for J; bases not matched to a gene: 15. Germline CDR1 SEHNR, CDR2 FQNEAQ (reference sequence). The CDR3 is CASSPTRQGSSDGYTF. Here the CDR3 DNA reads TGTGCCAGCAGCCCAACTCGACAGGGATCTTCGGATGGCTACACCTTC. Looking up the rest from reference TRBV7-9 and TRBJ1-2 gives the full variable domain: DTGVSQNPRHKITKRGQNVTFRCDPISEHNRLYWYRQTLGQGPEFLTYFQNEAQLEKSRLLSDRFSAERPKGSFSTLEIQRTEQGDSAMYLCASSPTRQGSSDGYTFGSGTRLTVV.

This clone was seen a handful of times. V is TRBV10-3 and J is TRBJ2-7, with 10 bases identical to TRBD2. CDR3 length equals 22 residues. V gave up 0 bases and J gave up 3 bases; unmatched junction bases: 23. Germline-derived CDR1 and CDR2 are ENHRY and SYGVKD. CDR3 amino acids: CAISESMARDRGELAGIYEQYF. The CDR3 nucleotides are TGTGCCATCAGTGAGTCGATGGCGCGCGACAGGGGAGAACTAGCGGGAATCTACGAGCAGTACTTC.

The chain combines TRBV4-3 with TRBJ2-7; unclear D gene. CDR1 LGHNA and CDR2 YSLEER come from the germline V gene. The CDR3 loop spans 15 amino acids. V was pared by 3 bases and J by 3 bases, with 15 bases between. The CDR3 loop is CASSQLAGPNYEQYF. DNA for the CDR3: TGCGCCAGCAGCCAGTTGGCAGGACCTAACTACGAGCAGTACTTC.

The CDR3 reads CASSLGRHNEQFF. The CDR3, as DNA: TGTGCCAGCAGCCTGGGACGCCACAATGAGCAGTTCTTC. The rearrangement links TRBV11-2 to TRBJ2-1; the D gene could be TRBD1 or TRBD2 (5 bases each). The CDR3 is 13 residues long. V gave up 5 bases and J gave up 5 bases, with 10 bases separating them. Germline V CDR1 and CDR2: SGHAT, FQNNGV.

CDR3 coding DNA: TGTGCCAGCAGCTTGGTAGGGCTCAACACCGGGGAGCTGTTTTTT. Its protein product is CASSLVGLNTGELFF. The chain is built from TRBV5-8 and TRBJ2-2; no clear D. This CDR3 contains 15 residues. Germline CDR1 SGHTS, CDR2 YDEGEE. The V end was cut by 0 bases, the J end by 2 bases, with 8 bases between.

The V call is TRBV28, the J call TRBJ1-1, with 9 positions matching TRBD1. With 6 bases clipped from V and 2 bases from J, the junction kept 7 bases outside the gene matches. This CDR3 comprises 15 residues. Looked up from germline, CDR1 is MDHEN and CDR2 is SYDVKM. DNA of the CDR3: TGTGCCAGCAGACCTACGGGACAGGGAAACACTGAAGCTTTCTTT. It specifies CASRPTGQGNTEAFF.

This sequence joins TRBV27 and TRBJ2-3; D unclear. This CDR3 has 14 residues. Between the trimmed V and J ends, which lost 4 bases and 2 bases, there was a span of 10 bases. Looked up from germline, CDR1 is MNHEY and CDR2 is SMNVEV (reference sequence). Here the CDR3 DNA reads TGTGCCAGCAGTTACTTTTCCACCACAGATACGCAGTATTTT. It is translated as CASSYFSTTDTQYF.

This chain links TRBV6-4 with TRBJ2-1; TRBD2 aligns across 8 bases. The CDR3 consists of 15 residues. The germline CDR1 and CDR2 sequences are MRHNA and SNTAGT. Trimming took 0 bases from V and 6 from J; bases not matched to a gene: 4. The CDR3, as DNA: TGTGCCAGCAGTGACTCGATAAGCGGGAGCAATGAGCAGTTCTTC. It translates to CASSDSISGSNEQFF.

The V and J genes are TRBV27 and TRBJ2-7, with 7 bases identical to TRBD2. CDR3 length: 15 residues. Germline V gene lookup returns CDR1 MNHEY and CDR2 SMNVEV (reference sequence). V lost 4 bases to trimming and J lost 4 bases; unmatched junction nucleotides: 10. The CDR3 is CASSYWGRARYEQYF. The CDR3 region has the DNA TGTGCCAGCAGTTATTGGGGGAGGGCCAGGTACGAGCAGTACTTC.